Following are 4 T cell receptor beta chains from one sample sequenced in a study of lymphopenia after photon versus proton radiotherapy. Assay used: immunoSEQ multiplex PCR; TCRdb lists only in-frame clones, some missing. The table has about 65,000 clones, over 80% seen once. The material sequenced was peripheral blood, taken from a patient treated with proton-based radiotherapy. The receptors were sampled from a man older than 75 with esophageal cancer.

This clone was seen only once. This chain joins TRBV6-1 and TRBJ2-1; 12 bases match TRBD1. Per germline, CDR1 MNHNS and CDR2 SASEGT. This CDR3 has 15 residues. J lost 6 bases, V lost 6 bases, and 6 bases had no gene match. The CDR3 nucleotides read TGTGCCAGCAGATGGGACAGGGGGCAAATCAATGAGCAGTTCTTC. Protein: CASRWDRGQINEQFF.

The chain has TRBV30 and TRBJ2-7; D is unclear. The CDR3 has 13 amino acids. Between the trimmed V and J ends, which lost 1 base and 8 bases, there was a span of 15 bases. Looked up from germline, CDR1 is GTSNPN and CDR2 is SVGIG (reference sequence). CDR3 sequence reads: CAWSGDQWVKQYF. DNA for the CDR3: TGTGCCTGGAGTGGCGATCAGTGGGTGAAGCAGTACTTC.

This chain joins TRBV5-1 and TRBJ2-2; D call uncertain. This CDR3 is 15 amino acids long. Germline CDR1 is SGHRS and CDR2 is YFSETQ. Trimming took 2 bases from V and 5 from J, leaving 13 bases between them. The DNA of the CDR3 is TGCGCCAGCAGCTTTACGACCCCCCGTACCGGGGAGCTGTTTTTT. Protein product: CASSFTTPRTGELFF.

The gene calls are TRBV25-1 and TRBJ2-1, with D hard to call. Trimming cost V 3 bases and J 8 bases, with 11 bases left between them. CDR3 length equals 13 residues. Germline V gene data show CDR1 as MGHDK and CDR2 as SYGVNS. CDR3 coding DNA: TGTGCCAGCAGTGACCCGATCCAGGATGAGCAGTTCTTC. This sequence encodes CASSDPIQDEQFF.